This T cell receptor beta chain derives from a study of T cell responses to AZD1222 COVID-19 vaccine. Study observations and caveats: Nearly half of spike-specific TCRs reportedly target variant regions that are unmutated in the B.1.351 and B.1.1.7 variants. Vaccination with two AZD1222 doses was followed by a rise in Spike-specific TCR breadth and depth.

The germline gives CDR1 LGHDT, CDR2 YNNKEL (reference sequence). The CDR3 contains 15 residues. The ends were cut back, 4 bases at V and 1 base at J, with 13 bases in the middle. About this clone: Its antigen is unidentified.

The data were produced by immunoSEQ multiplex PCR, yet TCRdb's version contains in-frame clones alone and is incomplete. The sample lists some 140,000 clones, about 91% seen once, with 1.5% to 2% in the top ten. The clonotype was recovered from an adult who received the AZD1222 COVID-19 vaccine. The genes are TRBV3-1 (or the pseudogene TRBV3-2) and TRBJ1-1; tentatively, D is TRBD1 (5 bases). The sample was peripheral blood, taken 28 days after the second AZD1222 dose. The CDR3 DNA sequence: TGTGCCAGCAGCCCCAGTGGGGGGAGGAACACTGAAGCTTTCTTT. Translating it yields CASSPSGGRNTEAFF.